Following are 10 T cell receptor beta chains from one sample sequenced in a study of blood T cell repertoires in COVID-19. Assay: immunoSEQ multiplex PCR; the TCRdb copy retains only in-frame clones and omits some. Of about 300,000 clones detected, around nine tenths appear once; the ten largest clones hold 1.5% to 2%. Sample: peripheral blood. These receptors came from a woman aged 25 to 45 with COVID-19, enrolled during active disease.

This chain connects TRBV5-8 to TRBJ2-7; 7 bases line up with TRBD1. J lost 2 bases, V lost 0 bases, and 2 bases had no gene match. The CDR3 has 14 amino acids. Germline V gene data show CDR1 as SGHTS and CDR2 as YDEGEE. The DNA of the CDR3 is TGTGCCAGCAGCTTGGTCGGGACAGCCTACGAGCAGTACGTC. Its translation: CASSLVGTAYEQYV.

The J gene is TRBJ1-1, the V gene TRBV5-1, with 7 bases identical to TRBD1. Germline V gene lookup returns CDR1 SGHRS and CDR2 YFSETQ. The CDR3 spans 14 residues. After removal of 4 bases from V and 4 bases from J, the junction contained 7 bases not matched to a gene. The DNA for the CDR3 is TGCGCCAGCAGCCCGACAGGGACGATCACTGAAGCTTTCTTT. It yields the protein CASSPTGTITEAFF.

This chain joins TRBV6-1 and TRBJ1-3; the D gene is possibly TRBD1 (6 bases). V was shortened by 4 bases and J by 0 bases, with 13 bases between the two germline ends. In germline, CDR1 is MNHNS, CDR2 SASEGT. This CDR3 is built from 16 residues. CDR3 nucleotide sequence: TGTGCCAGCAGTGGAGGACAGCCCAACTCTGGAAACACCATATATTTT. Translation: CASSGGQPNSGNTIYF.

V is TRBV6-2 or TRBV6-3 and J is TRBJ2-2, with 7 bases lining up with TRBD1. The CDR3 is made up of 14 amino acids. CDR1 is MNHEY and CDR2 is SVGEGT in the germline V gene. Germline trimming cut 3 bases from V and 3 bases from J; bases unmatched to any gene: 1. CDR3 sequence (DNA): TGTGCCAGCAGTTATCAGGGGGACACCGGGGAGCTGTTTTTT. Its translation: CASSYQGDTGELFF.

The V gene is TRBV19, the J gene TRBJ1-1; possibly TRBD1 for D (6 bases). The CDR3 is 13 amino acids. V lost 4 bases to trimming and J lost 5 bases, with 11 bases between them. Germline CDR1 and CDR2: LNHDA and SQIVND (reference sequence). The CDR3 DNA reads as TGTGCCAGTAGTACAGGGGTGGTAACTGAAGCTTTCTTT. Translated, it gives CASSTGVVTEAFF.

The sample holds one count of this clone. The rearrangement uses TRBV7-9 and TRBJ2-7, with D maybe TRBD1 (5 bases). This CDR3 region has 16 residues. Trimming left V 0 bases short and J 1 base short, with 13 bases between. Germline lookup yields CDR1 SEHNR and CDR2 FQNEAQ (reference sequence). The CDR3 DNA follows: TGTGCCAGCAGCTTAGCGTCTCTTGACAGTTCCTACGAGCAGTACGTC. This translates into CASSLASLDSSYEQYV.

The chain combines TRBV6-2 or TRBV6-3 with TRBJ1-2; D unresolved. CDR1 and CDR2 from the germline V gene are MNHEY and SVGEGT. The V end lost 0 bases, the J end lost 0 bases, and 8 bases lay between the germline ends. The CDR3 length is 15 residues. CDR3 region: CASSYSQTANYGYTF. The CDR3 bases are TGTGCCAGCAGTTACTCCCAGACTGCTAACTATGGCTACACCTTC.

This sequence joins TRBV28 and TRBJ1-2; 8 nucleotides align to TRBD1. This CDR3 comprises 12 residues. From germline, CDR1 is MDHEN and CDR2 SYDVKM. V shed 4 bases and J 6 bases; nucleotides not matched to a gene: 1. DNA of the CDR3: TGTGCCAGCAGTTCAGGGGGCCATGGCTACACCTTC. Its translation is CASSSGGHGYTF.

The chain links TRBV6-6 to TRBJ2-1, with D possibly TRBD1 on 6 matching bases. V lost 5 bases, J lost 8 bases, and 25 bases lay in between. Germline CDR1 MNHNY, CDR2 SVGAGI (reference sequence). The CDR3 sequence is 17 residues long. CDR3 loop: CASSPGTSPLMIDEQFF. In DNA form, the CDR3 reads TGTGCCAGCAGTCCCGGGACATCTCCCCTGATGATCGATGAGCAGTTCTTC.

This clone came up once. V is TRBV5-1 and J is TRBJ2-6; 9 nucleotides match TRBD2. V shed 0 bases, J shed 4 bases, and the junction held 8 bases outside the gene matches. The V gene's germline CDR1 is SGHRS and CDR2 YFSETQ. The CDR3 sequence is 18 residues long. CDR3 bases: TGCGCCAGCAGCTTGGCGGCTAGCGGGGTTCCCGGGGCCAACGTCCTGACTTTC. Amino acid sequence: CASSLAASGVPGANVLTF. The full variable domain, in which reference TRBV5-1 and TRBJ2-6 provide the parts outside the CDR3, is KAGVTQTPRYLIKTRGQQVTLSCSPISGHRSVSWYQQTPGQGLQFLFEYFSETQRNKGNFPGRFSGRQFSNSRSEMNVSTLELGDSALYLCASSLAASGVPGANVLTFGAGSRLTVL.